Below are 10 T cell receptor beta chains sequenced from a single sample in a study of blood T cell repertoires in COVID-19. Sequencing was performed with immunoSEQ multiplex PCR; in TCRdb, only in-frame clones are kept and a portion is missing. The sample has about 320,000 clones; 87% are singletons. The sample taken for sequencing was PBMCs or T cells enriched from blood (not recorded which). The receptor set was obtained from a woman aged 25 to 39 who had recovered from COVID-19.

The rearrangement uses TRBV11-2 and TRBJ1-3; D remains ambiguous. The CDR3 has 15 amino acids. Germline CDR1 and CDR2: SGHAT and FQNNGV. V lost 7 bases and J 4 bases, leaving 17 bases between the germline ends. CDR3 bases: TGTGCCAGCACCCACGTCCGGGGTAGAGGAAACACCATATATTTT. Protein sequence: CASTHVRGRGNTIYF.

This chain links TRBV5-5 with TRBJ2-1; the D gene is possibly TRBD1 (6 bases). This CDR3 has 15 residues. The V gene lost 4 bases and the J gene lost 7 bases, with 18 bases spanning the gap. Germline-derived CDR1 and CDR2 are SGHKS and YYEKEE (reference sequence). This chain's CDR3 is CASSPRQGKENEQFF. The DNA for the CDR3 is TGTGCCAGCAGCCCGCGGCAGGGGAAGGAGAATGAGCAGTTCTTC. Looking up the rest from reference TRBV5-5 and TRBJ2-1 gives the full variable domain: DAGVTQSPTHLIKTRGQQVTLRCSPISGHKSVSWYQQVLGQGPQFIFQYYEKEERGRGNFPDRFSARQFPNYSSELNVNALLLGDSALYLCASSPRQGKENEQFFGPGTRLTVL.

The genes are TRBV19 and TRBJ1-5; the match to TRBD1 covers 12 bases. V was pared by 6 bases and J by 2 bases, with 5 bases of the junction left unmatched. The CDR3 has 16 amino acids. CDR1 LNHDA and CDR2 SQIVND come from the germline V gene (reference sequence). The CDR3 nucleotides are TGTGCCAGTAGGGGACAGGGGGCTGGAGGCAATCAGCCCCAGCATTTT. Translating it yields CASRGQGAGGNQPQHF.

The chain combines TRBV3-1 (or the pseudogene TRBV3-2) with TRBJ1-1; no reliable D call. The CDR3 runs 13 residues. The germline gives CDR1 LGHDT, CDR2 YNNKEL (reference sequence). V shed 4 bases and J shed 1 base, with 7 bases lying between them. CDR3 sequence reads: CASSPKQNTEAFF. DNA for the CDR3: TGTGCCAGCAGCCCCAAACAGAACACTGAAGCTTTCTTT.

In this sample, this clone turned up a few times. The chain combines TRBV6-5 with TRBJ1-1, with no clear D. Germline assignment: CDR1 MNHEY and CDR2 SVGAGI. This CDR3 region has 14 residues. V gave up 2 bases and J gave up 7 bases, with 14 bases separating them. CDR3 protein: CASSYAPGELEAFF. Here the CDR3 DNA reads TGTGCCAGCAGTTACGCCCCCGGGGAGCTTGAAGCTTTCTTT.

This sequence joins TRBV6-1 and TRBJ2-5; possibly TRBD1 for D (6 bases). This CDR3 has 15 residues. The V end was cut by 2 bases, the J end by 2 bases, with 12 bases between. Germline V gene data show CDR1 as MNHNS and CDR2 as SASEGT. CDR3 in amino acids: CASSEFRTAQETQYF. In DNA form, the CDR3 reads TGTGCCAGCAGTGAATTTCGGACAGCTCAAGAGACCCAGTACTTC.

This sequence joins TRBV27 and TRBJ2-5; 11 nucleotides match TRBD2. CDR1 and CDR2 from the germline V gene are MNHEY and SMNVEV (reference sequence). CDR3 size: 16 residues. V was clipped by 5 bases and J by 5 bases; unmatched bases: 10. CDR3 coding DNA: TGTGCCAGCAGTACCCGACTAGCGGGGATCACGGAGACCCAGTACTTC. Encoded protein: CASSTRLAGITETQYF.

The chain is built from TRBV3-1 (or the pseudogene TRBV3-2) and TRBJ1-1, with D possibly TRBD1 on 5 matching bases. CDR3 length: 14 amino acids. Trimming pared 4 bases from V and 6 bases from J, leaving 15 bases between. The germline CDR1 and CDR2 sequences are LGHDT and YNNKEL (reference sequence). CDR3 sequence (DNA): TGTGCCAGCAGCCGCATTCAGGGAAAGGCTGAAGCTTTCTTT. As protein: CASSRIQGKAEAFF.

This clone was picked up a small number of times. The chain has TRBV7-8 and TRBJ1-1; the D gene is possibly TRBD1 (6 bases). Trimming stripped 4 bases from V and 0 bases from J, with 12 bases between. CDR3 size: 15 residues. Germline V gene sequence: CDR1 SGHVS, CDR2 FQNEAQ. The CDR3: CASSWGGVLNTEAFF. DNA for the CDR3: TGTGCCAGCAGCTGGGGGGGCGTCCTGAACACTGAAGCTTTCTTT. Full variable domain (remainder filled in from reference TRBV7-8 and TRBJ1-1): GAGVSQSPRYKVAKRGQDVALRCDPISGHVSLFWYQQALGQGPEFLTYFQNEAQLDKSGLPSDRFFAERPEGSVSTLKIQRTQQEDSAVYLCASSWGGVLNTEAFFGQGTRLTVV.

The chain links TRBV5-4 to TRBJ2-2, with 9 nucleotides matching TRBD1. With 4 bases clipped from V and 4 bases from J, the junction kept 8 bases outside the gene matches. CDR1 SGHNT and CDR2 YYREEE come from the germline V gene (reference sequence). The CDR3 runs 16 residues. The CDR3 DNA follows: TGTGCCAGCAGCACCCCGTCGACAGGGGGCACCGGGGAGCTGTTTTTT. This translates into CASSTPSTGGTGELFF.